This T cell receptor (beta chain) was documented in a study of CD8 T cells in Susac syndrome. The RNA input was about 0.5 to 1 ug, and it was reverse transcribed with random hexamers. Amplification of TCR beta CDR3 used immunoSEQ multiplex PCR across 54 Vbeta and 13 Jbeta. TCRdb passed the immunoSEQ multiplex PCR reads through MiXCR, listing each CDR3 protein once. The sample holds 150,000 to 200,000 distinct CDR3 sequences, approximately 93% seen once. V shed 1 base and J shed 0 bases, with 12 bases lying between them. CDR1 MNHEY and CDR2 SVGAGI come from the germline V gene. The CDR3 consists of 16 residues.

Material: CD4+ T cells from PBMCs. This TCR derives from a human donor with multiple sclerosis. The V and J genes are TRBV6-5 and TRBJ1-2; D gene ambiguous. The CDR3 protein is CASSYWAQTTNYGYTF. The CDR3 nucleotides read TGTGCCAGCAGTTACTGGGCACAGACTACTAACTATGGCTACACCTTC.